The clone carrying this TCR beta chain has a count of ten or more. Diagnosing involved the use of clinical symptoms, serum thyroxine and TRAb, thyroid ultrasound and orbital computed tomography. PBMCs were obtained from over 8.5 ml fresh peripheral blood. The record originates from a study of T cells in Graves' hyperthyroidism and ophthalmopathy. About the study: The initial diagnosis was the point when peripheral blood was collected, ahead of any treatment.

Trimming took off 7 bases at V and 9 bases at J, with 15 bases between the two ends. Germline CDR1 is KGHDR and CDR2 is SFDVKD. This CDR3 is 13 amino acids long. From RNA transcripts, TCR beta CDR3 regions were amplified. During a first-round RT-PCR of the TCR CDR3, the HTBI primer set was used. Using its own MiXCR run on the multiplex PCR reads, TCRdb lists one record per CDR3 protein. The sample shows 250,000 to 300,000 distinct CDR3 sequences, less than 15% of them seen only once. The receptor was isolated from a woman aged 30 to 39 with Graves' hyperthyroidism that later progressed to Graves' ophthalmopathy. The chain is built from TRBV24-1 and TRBJ2-1, with a tentative D call TRBD2 (5 bases). Sequenced material: blood. Here the CDR3 reads CATRGGPGSEQFF. The CDR3 DNA reads TGTGCCACCAGAGGAGGTCCGGGTTCTGAGCAGTTCTTC.